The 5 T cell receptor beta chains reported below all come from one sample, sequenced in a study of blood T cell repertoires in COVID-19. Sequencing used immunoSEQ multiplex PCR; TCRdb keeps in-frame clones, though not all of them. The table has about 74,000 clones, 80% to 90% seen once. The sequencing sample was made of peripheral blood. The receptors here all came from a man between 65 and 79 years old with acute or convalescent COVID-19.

In nucleotides, the CDR3 is TGTGCCAGCAGCCCTGGACTAGCGGCAGCCTACAATGAGCAGTTCTTC. Translation: CASSPGLAAAYNEQFF. The genes are TRBV11-2 and TRBJ2-1; 10 bases line up with TRBD2. The CDR3 extends over 16 amino acids. Trimming cost V 5 bases and J 2 bases; bases outside gene matches: 6. Germline V gene data show CDR1 as SGHAT and CDR2 as FQNNGV.

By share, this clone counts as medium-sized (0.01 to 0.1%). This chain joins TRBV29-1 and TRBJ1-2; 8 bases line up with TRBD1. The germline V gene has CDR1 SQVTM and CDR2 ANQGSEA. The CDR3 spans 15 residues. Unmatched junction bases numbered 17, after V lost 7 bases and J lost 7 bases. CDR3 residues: CSADQVSGGAFGYTF. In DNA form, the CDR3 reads TGCAGCGCCGATCAAGTCTCAGGGGGCGCATTTGGCTACACCTTC.

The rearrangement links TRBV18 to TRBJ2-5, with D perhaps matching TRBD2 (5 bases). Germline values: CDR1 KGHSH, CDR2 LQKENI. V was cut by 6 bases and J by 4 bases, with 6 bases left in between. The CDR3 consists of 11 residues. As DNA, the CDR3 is TGTGCCAGCTCCGGGGTAGAGACCCAGTACTTC. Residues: CASSGVETQYF.

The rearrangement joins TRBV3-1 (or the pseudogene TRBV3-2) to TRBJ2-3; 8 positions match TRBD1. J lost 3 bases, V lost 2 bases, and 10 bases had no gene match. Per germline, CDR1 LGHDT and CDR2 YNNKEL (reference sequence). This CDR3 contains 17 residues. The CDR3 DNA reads TGTGCCAGCAGCCAATCCGGCAGGGGGCGAAGGACAGATACGCAGTATTTT. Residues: CASSQSGRGRRTDTQYF.

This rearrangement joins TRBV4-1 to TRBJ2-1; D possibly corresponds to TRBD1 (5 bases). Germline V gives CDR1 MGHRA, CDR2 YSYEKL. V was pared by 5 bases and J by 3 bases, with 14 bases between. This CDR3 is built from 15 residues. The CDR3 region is CASSGAERGYNEQFF. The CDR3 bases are TGCGCCAGCAGCGGGGCCGAGAGAGGCTACAATGAGCAGTTCTTC.